The 26 T cell receptor beta chains given below trace back to one sample, sequenced in a study of T cell responses to AZD1222 COVID-19 vaccine. Clones were read by immunoSEQ multiplex PCR, and TCRdb kept only the in-frame ones, dropping some. The sample has some 100,000 clones, around nine tenths seen once; the top ten hold approximately 3.1%. This specimen was peripheral blood, taken 28 days after the second AZD1222 dose. The receptors originated from an adult who received the AZD1222 COVID-19 vaccine.

This clone was seen only a few times. V is TRBV4-3 and J is TRBJ2-5; D perhaps matches TRBD1 (6 bases). The V gene's germline CDR1 is LGHNA and CDR2 YSLEER. The V end lost 0 bases, the J end lost 5 bases, and 19 bases lay between the germline ends. The CDR3 sequence is 17 residues long. In DNA form, the CDR3 reads TGCGCCAGCAGCCAAGAAACTCCAGGGGCCCAGGGGGAGACCCAGTACTTC. It codes for CASSQETPGAQGETQYF.

J is TRBJ2-1 and V is TRBV30; tentative D call: TRBD2 (7 bases). The germline V gene has CDR1 GTSNPN and CDR2 SVGIG (reference sequence). Trimming took 8 bases from V and 8 from J, leaving 16 bases between them. The CDR3 sequence is 12 residues long. In DNA form, the CDR3 reads TGTGCCACCCGGGGGGCCGGGGATGAGCAGTTCTTC. Protein product: CATRGAGDEQFF. The full variable domain, completed using reference TRBV30 and TRBJ2-1, is SQTIHQWPATLVQPVGSPLSLECTVEGTSNPNLYWYRQAAGRGLQLLFYSVGIGQISSEVPQNLSASRPQDRQFILSSKKLLLSDSGFYLCATRGAGDEQFFGPGTRLTVL.

The chain is built from TRBV9 and TRBJ1-3; TRBD1 might be the D (5 bases). The V end was cut by 3 bases, the J end by 0 bases, with 13 bases between. The CDR3 is 16 amino acids. Germline lookup yields CDR1 SGDLS and CDR2 YYNGEE. Written as DNA, the CDR3 is TGTGCCAGCAGCGGGGTTCATGGGACCTCTGGAAACACCATATATTTT. It yields the protein CASSGVHGTSGNTIYF.

This chain joins TRBV18 and TRBJ2-2; TRBD2 matches at 12 bases. The trim removed 6 bases at V and 6 bases at J, leaving 8 bases unmatched. This CDR3 region has 16 residues. The germline gives CDR1 KGHSH, CDR2 LQKENI. CDR3 residues: CASSPEGLAGPGELFF. The CDR3 coding sequence is TGTGCCAGCTCGCCTGAAGGACTAGCGGGGCCCGGGGAGCTGTTTTTT.

The chain couples TRBV18 to TRBJ2-3; the D gene is possibly TRBD2 (5 bases). Deletions cut 3 bases from V and 6 bases from J, with 10 bases between. This CDR3 contains 13 residues. Looked up from germline, CDR1 is KGHSH and CDR2 is LQKENI. DNA of the CDR3: TGTGCCAGCTCACCTGGACCGGGGGATACGCAGTATTTT. Translating it yields CASSPGPGDTQYF.

The chain uses TRBV30 and TRBJ1-6; TRBD1 might be the D (5 bases). This CDR3 comprises 17 residues. Germline CDR1 is GTSNPN and CDR2 is SVGIG (reference sequence). V lost 3 bases, J lost 0 bases, and 15 bases lay in between. This chain's CDR3 is CAWRSRVGPSYNSPLHF. In DNA, the CDR3 is TGTGCCTGGAGAAGCAGGGTCGGACCCTCCTATAATTCACCCCTCCACTTT. The full variable domain, rest sourced from reference TRBV30 and TRBJ1-6, is SQTIHQWPATLVQPVGSPLSLECTVEGTSNPNLYWYRQAAGRGLQLLFYSVGIGQISSEVPQNLSASRPQDRQFILSSKKLLLSDSGFYLCAWRSRVGPSYNSPLHFGNGTRLTVT.

This rearrangement joins TRBV5-1 to TRBJ1-3; D not resolved. V was trimmed by 1 base and J by 0 bases, leaving 17 bases between them. The germline CDR1 and CDR2 sequences are SGHRS and YFSETQ. The CDR3 length is 18 residues. CDR3 sequence reads: CASSLSASSRSSGNTIYF. In DNA form, the CDR3 reads TGCGCCAGCAGCTTGAGTGCCTCGTCGCGGAGCTCTGGAAACACCATATATTTT.

CDR3 residues: CASSLGQMNTEAFF. Written as DNA, the CDR3 is TGTGCCAGCAGCTTAGGTCAGATGAACACTGAAGCTTTCTTT. The rearrangement joins TRBV7-2 to TRBJ1-1; D not certain. The CDR3 loop spans 14 amino acids. The ends were cut back, 1 base at V and 0 bases at J, with 6 bases in the middle. CDR1 and CDR2 from the germline V gene are SGHTA and FQGNSA.

The chain carries TRBV11-3 and TRBJ2-3; D ambiguous. The CDR3 has 14 residues. The V end was cut by 1 base, the J end by 4 bases, with 9 bases between. CDR1 and CDR2 (germline): SGHNT, YENEEA. CDR3 DNA sequence: TGTGCCAGCAGCTTAGGGCGGACGGCAGATACGCAGTATTTT. This sequence encodes CASSLGRTADTQYF.

This rearrangement joins TRBV30 to TRBJ2-5, with TRBD1 identical over 7 bases. CDR1 GTSNPN and CDR2 SVGIG come from the germline V gene (reference sequence). With 3 bases clipped from V and 5 bases from J, the junction kept 9 bases outside the gene matches. This CDR3 comprises 14 residues. The CDR3 spells CAWRAGGSWETQYF. In nucleotides, the CDR3 is TGTGCCTGGAGAGCAGGGGGTTCTTGGGAGACCCAGTACTTC.

This clone was counted once. This chain links TRBV29-1 with TRBJ1-2, with TRBD1 identical over 8 bases. Germline V gene data show CDR1 as SQVTM and CDR2 as ANQGSEA. The CDR3 length is 11 residues. Trimming cost V 4 bases and J 5 bases; bases outside gene matches: 0. In nucleotides, the CDR3 is TGCAGCGTTGGACAGGGGTATGGCTACACCTTC. Translating it yields CSVGQGYGYTF.

The CDR3 protein is CASTVWGSEAFF. DNA of the CDR3: TGTGCCAGCACCGTGTGGGGGTCTGAAGCTTTCTTT. The chain joins TRBV5-4 to TRBJ1-1; a possible D gene is TRBD1 (5 bases). Germline CDR1 SGHNT, CDR2 YYREEE (reference sequence). The CDR3 spans 12 residues. V was shortened by 6 bases and J by 6 bases, with 12 bases between the two germline ends.

This clone was observed once. In DNA, the CDR3 is TGCAGCGTTGAAGGGGAGAGCGGACGCCTTCAAGAGACCCAGTACTTC. Its protein product is CSVEGESGRLQETQYF. The rearrangement joins TRBV29-1 to TRBJ2-5; D may be TRBD2 (5 bases). The CDR3 loop spans 16 amino acids. Deletions cut 1 base from V and 2 bases from J, with 17 bases between. The germline V gene has CDR1 SQVTM and CDR2 ANQGSEA. Full variable domain (outside the CDR3, taken from reference TRBV29-1 and TRBJ2-5): SAVISQKPSRDICQRGTSLTIQCQVDSQVTMMFWYRQQPGQSLTLIATANQGSEATYESGFVIDKFPISRPNLTFSTLTVSNMSPEDSSIYLCSVEGESGRLQETQYFGPGTRLLVL.

The gene calls are TRBV10-3 and TRBJ1-3; TRBD1 is a possible D gene (6 bases). Trimming took off 2 bases at V and 4 bases at J, with 12 bases between the two ends. Per the germline V gene, CDR1 is ENHRY and CDR2 is SYGVKD. CDR3 length: 15 amino acids. The CDR3 protein is CAISEIQGSGNTIYF. DNA for the CDR3: TGTGCCATCAGTGAGATCCAGGGGTCCGGAAACACCATATATTTT.

The rearrangement uses TRBV19 and TRBJ1-2; no clear D. The V and J ends lost 1 base and 2 bases respectively, with 5 bases between them. The CDR3 spans 13 residues. CDR1 and CDR2 (germline): LNHDA, SQIVND (reference sequence). The CDR3 DNA sequence: TGTGCCAGTAGTATAGTGGGGAACTATGGCTACACCTTC. Protein: CASSIVGNYGYTF.

The chain uses TRBV28 and TRBJ1-1; possibly TRBD1 for D (5 bases). With 3 bases removed from V and 4 bases from J, the gap between germline ends came to 12 bases. CDR1 and CDR2 (germline): MDHEN, SYDVKM. The CDR3 is 14 amino acids. This chain's CDR3 is CASSFWVGGTEAFF. CDR3 in DNA: TGTGCCAGCAGTTTTTGGGTGGGGGGCACTGAAGCTTTCTTT. Full variable domain (rest looked up from reference TRBV28 and TRBJ1-1): DVKVTQSSRYLVKRTGEKVFLECVQDMDHENMFWYRQDPGLGLRLIYFSYDVKMKEKGDIPEGYSVSREKKERFSLILESASTNQTSMYLCASSFWVGGTEAFFGQGTRLTVV.

The chain uses TRBV5-1 and TRBJ2-1; 9 bases map to TRBD2. Germline CDR1 is SGHRS and CDR2 is YFSETQ. This CDR3 spans 17 amino acids. V shed 4 bases and J 5 bases; nucleotides not matched to a gene: 13. This CDR3 is CASSPPTSGPTNNEQFF. In DNA form, the CDR3 reads TGCGCCAGCAGCCCGCCGACTAGCGGACCAACAAACAATGAGCAGTTCTTC.

The chain joins TRBV2 to TRBJ1-3; the D is unclear. Germline loops: CDR1 SNHLY, CDR2 FYNNEI. The CDR3 loop spans 13 amino acids. The germline V and J ends were trimmed by 7 bases and 0 bases, with 7 bases remaining between them. DNA of the CDR3: TGTGCCAGCACTGTGATCTCTGGAAACACCATATATTTT. Residues: CASTVISGNTIYF.

This rearrangement joins TRBV11-2 to TRBJ2-3, with TRBD2 matching over 7 bases. After removal of 3 bases from V and 2 bases from J, the junction contained 5 bases not matched to a gene. This CDR3 spans 15 amino acids. Germline values: CDR1 SGHAT, CDR2 FQNNGV. The DNA for the CDR3 is TGTGCCAGCAGCTTGGATGGGACTACCACAGATACGCAGTATTTT. Encoded protein: CASSLDGTTTDTQYF.

The count of this clone is one. The chain recombines TRBV3-1 (or the pseudogene TRBV3-2) with TRBJ2-7; 8 positions match TRBD1. The CDR3 sequence is 15 residues long. V was clipped by 2 bases and J by 2 bases; unmatched bases: 5. CDR1 and CDR2 (germline): LGHDT, YNNKEL (reference sequence). The CDR3 nucleotides are TGTGCCAGCAGCCAACCAGCAGGGGGCCCCTACGAGCAGTACTTC. Its translation is CASSQPAGGPYEQYF.

In this sample, this clone turned up once. The rearrangement links TRBV4-1 to TRBJ2-2; possible D gene TRBD2, 7 bases. Germline V gene data show CDR1 as MGHRA and CDR2 as YSYEKL. The V gene lost 0 bases and the J gene lost 4 bases, with 12 bases spanning the gap. This CDR3 is 16 amino acids long. The CDR3, as DNA: TGCGCCAGCAGCCAAGATCGGGGGGCGAGCACCGGGGAGCTGTTTTTT. The encoded protein is CASSQDRGASTGELFF.

Here the CDR3 DNA reads TGCGCCAGCAGCCTCTCCGGGACAGGGGGGTATGGCTACACCTTC. This sequence encodes CASSLSGTGGYGYTF. The chain uses TRBV4-1 and TRBJ1-2, with 11 bases identical to TRBD1. The V gene's germline CDR1 is MGHRA and CDR2 YSYEKL. CDR3 length: 15 amino acids. Trimming at V came to 4 bases and at J to 5 bases, leaving 6 bases not matched to a gene.

The chain links TRBV19 to TRBJ2-2, with D perhaps being TRBD1 or TRBD2 (5 bases each). Trimming removed 6 bases at V and 7 bases at J, with 15 bases between. Per germline, CDR1 LNHDA and CDR2 SQIVND (reference sequence). The CDR3 has 14 residues. The CDR3 loop reads CASSGEGINGELFF. The CDR3 DNA reads TGTGCCAGTAGCGGAGAGGGGATAAACGGGGAGCTGTTTTTT.

V and J are TRBV11-3 and TRBJ1-1; D is ambiguous. V was pared by 6 bases and J by 2 bases, with 7 bases between. Germline lookup yields CDR1 SGHNT and CDR2 YENEEA. The CDR3 extends over 12 amino acids. CDR3 in amino acids: CASRATNTEAFF. In DNA form, the CDR3 reads TGTGCCAGCAGAGCGACTAACACTGAAGCTTTCTTT.

The chain is built from TRBV19 and TRBJ2-1; tentatively, D is TRBD1 (6 bases). The CDR3 is 16 residues long. From germline, CDR1 is LNHDA and CDR2 SQIVND (reference sequence). Trimming pared 3 bases from V and 2 bases from J, leaving 14 bases between. The CDR3 DNA reads TGTGCCAGTAGTATGGTTCAGGGGAGAACCTACAATGAGCAGTTCTTC. Its translation is CASSMVQGRTYNEQFF.

The rearrangement uses TRBV14 and TRBJ1-3, with 7 nucleotides matching TRBD1. The CDR3 spans 15 residues. The V and J ends lost 4 bases and 2 bases, in that order; junction bases with no gene match: 5. Per the germline V gene, CDR1 is SGHDN and CDR2 is FVKESK. The chain's CDR3 is CASSPLDRAGNTIYF. The DNA of the CDR3 is TGTGCCAGCAGCCCGTTAGACAGGGCTGGAAACACCATATATTTT.